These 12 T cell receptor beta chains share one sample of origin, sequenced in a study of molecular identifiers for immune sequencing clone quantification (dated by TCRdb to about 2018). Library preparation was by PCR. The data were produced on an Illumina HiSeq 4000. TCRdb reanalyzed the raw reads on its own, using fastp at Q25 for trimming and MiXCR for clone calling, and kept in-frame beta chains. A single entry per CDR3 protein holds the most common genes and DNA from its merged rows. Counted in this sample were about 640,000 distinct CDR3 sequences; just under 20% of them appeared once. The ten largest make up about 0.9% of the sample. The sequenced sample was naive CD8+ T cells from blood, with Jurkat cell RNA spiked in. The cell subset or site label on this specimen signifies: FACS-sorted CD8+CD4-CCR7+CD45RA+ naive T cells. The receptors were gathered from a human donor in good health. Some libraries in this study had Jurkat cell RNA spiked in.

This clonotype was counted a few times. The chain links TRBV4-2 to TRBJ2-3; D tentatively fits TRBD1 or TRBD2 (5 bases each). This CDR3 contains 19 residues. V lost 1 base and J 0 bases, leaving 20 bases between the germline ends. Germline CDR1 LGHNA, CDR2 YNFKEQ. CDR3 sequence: CASSQVLGRGLVSTDTQYF. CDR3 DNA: TGTGCCAGCAGCCAAGTTCTGGGACGGGGTTTAGTAAGCACAGATACGCAGTATTTT.

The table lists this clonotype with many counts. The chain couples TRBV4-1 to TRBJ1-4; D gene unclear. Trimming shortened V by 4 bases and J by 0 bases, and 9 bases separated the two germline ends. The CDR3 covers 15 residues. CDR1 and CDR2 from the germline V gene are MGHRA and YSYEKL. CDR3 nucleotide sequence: TGCGCCAGCAGCCTTCGATCTGCAACTAATGAAAAACTGTTTTTT. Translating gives CASSLRSATNEKLFF.

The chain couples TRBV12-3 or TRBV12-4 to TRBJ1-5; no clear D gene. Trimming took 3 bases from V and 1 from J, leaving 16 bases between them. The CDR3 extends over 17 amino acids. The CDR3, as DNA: TGTGCCAGCAGTTTGGGTTGGCAGGCGGAGAGCAATCAGCCCCAGCATTTT. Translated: CASSLGWQAESNQPQHF.

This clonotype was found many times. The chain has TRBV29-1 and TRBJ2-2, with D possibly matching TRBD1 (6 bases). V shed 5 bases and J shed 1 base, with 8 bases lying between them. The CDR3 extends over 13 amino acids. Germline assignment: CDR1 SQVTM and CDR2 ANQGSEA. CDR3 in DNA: TGCAGCGTTAGACAGGAGAACACCGGGGAGCTGTTTTTT. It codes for CSVRQENTGELFF.

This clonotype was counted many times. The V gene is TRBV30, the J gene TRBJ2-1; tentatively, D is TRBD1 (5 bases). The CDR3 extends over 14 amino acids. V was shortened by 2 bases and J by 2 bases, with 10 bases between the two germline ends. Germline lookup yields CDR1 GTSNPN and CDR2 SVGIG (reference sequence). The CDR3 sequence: CAWSNGAAYNEQFF. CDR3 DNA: TGTGCCTGGAGTAATGGGGCAGCCTACAATGAGCAGTTCTTC.

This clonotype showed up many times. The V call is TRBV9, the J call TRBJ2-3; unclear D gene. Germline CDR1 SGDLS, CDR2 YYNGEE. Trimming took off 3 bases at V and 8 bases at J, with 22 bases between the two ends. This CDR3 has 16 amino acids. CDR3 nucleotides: TGTGCCAGCAGCGAGCCCCCGGAACTAAATGGGGTTACGCAGTATTTT. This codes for CASSEPPELNGVTQYF. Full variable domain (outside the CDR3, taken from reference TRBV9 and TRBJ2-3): DSGVTQTPKHLITATGQRVTLRCSPRSGDLSVYWYQQSLDQGLQFLIQYYNGEERAKGNILERFSAQQFPDLHSELNLSSLELGDSALYFCASSEPPELNGVTQYFGPGTRLTVL.

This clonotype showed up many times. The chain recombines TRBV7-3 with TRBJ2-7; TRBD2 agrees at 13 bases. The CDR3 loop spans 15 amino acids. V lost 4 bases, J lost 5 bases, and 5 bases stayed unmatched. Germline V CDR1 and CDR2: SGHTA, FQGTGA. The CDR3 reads CASSSGLAGADEQYF. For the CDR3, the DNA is TGTGCCAGCAGCTCCGGACTAGCGGGAGCCGACGAGCAGTACTTC. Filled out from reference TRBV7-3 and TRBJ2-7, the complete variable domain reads GAGVSQTPSNKVTEKGKYVELRCDPISGHTALYWYRQSLGQGPEFLIYFQGTGAADDSGLPNDRFFAVRPEGSVSTLKIQRTERGDSAVYLCASSSGLAGADEQYFGPGTRLTVT.

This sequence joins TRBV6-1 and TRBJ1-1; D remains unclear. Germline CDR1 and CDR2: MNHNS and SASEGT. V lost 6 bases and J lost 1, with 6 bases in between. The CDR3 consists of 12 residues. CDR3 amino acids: CASRGRNTEAFF. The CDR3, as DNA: TGTGCCAGCAGGGGCAGGAACACTGAAGCTTTCTTT.

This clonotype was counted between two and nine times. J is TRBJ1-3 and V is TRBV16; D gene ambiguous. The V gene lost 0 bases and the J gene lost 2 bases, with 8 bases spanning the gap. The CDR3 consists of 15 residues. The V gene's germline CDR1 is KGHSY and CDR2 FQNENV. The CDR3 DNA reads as TGTGCCAGCAGCCAATCTTCGGGCACTGGAAACACCATATATTTT. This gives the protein CASSQSSGTGNTIYF.

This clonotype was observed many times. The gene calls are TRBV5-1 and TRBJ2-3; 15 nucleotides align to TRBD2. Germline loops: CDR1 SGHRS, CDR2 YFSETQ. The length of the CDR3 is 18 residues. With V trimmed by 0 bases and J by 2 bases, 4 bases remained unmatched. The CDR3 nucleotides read TGCGCCAGCAGCTTGGTAGGACTAGCGGGAGGGCCCACAGATACGCAGTATTTT. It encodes CASSLVGLAGGPTDTQYF.

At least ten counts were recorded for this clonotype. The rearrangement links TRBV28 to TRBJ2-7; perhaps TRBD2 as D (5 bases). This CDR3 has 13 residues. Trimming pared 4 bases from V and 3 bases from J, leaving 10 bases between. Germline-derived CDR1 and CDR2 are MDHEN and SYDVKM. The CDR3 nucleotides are TGTGCCAGCAGTTCTTTTGCGGGCTACGAGCAGTACTTC. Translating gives CASSSFAGYEQYF.

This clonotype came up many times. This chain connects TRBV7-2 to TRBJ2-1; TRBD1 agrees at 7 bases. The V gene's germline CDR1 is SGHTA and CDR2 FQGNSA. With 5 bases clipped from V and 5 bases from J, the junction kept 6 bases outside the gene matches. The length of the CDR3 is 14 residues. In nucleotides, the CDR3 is TGTGCCAGCAGCCCCTGGGACAGTCACAATGAGCAGTTCTTC. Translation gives CASSPWDSHNEQFF.